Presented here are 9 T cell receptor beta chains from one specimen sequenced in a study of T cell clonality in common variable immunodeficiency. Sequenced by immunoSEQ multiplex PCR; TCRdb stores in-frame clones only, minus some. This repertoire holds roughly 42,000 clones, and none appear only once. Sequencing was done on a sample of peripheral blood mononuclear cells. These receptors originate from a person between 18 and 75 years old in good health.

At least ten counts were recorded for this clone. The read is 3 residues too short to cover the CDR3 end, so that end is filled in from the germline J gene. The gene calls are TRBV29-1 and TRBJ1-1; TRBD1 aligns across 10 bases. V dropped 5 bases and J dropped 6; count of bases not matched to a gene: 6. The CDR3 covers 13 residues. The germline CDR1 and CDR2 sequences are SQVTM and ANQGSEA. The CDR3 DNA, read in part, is TGCAGCGTTCCCGGACAGGGGGGCTCTGAA. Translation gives CSVPGQGGSE. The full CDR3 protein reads CSVPGQGGSEAFF. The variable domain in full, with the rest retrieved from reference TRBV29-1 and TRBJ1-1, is SAVISQKPSRDICQRGTSLTIQCQVDSQVTMMFWYRQQPGQSLTLIATANQGSEATYESGFVIDKFPISRPNLTFSTLTVSNMSPEDSSIYLCSVPGQGGSEAFFGQGTRLTVV.

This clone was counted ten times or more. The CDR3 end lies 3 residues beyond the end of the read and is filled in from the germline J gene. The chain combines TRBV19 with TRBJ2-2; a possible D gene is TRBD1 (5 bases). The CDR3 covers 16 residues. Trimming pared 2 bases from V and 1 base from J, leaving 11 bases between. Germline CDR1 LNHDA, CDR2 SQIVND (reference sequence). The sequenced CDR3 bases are TGTGCCAGTAGTATAATAGGGGCGCTGAACACCGGGGAG. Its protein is CASSIIGALNTGE. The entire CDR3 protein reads CASSIIGALNTGELFF.

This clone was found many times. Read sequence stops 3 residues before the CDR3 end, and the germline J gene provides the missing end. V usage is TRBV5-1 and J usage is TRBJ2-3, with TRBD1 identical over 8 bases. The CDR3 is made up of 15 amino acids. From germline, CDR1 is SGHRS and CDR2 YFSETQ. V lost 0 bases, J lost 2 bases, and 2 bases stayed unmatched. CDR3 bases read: TGCGCCAGCAGCTTGGGACAGGGGATCACAGATACG. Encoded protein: CASSLGQGITDT. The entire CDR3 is CASSLGQGITDTQYF.

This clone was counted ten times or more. Incomplete CDR3 DNA: TGTGCCAGCAGCCCCGACAGGGGTGAAGGC. Its protein product is CASSPDRGEG. The CDR3, in full, reads CASSPDRGEGYTF. This chain uses TRBV7-9 with TRBJ1-2, with 8 bases identical to TRBD1. The read falls 3 residues short of the CDR3 end, and the missing part is taken from the germline J gene. The CDR3 runs 13 residues. Germline V gene data show CDR1 as SEHNR and CDR2 as FQNEAQ (reference sequence).

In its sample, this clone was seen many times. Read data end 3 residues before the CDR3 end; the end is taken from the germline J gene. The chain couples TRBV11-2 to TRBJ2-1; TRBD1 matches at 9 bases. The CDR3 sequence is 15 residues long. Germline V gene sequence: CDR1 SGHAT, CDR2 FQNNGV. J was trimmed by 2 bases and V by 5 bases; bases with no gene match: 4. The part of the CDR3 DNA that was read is TGTGCCAGCAGCCCCCGGACAGGGGCCTACAATGAG. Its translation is CASSPRTGAYNE. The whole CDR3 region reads CASSPRTGAYNEQFF.

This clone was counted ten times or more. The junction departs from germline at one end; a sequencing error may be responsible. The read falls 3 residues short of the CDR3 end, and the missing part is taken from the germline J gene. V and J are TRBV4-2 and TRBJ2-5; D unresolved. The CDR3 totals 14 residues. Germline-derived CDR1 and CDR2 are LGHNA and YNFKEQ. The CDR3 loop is CASSQQVNQETQYF. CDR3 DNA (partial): TGCGCCAGCAGCCAGCAGGTTAACCAAGAGACC.

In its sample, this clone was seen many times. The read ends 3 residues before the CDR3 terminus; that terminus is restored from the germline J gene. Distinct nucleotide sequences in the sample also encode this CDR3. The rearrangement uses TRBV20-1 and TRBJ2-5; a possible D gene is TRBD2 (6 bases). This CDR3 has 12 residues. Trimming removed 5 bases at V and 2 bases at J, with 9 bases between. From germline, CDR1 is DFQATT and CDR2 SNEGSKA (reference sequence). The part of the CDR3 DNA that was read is TGCAGTGCTCCCGGGGGTCAAGAGACC. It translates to CSAPGGQET. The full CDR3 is CSAPGGQETQYF.

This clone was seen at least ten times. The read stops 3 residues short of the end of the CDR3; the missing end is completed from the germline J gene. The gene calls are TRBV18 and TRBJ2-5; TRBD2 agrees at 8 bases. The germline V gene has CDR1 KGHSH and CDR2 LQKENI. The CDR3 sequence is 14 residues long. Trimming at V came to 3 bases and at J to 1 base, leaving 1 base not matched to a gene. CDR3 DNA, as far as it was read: TGTGCCAGCTCACCTAGCGGGACCCAAGAGACC. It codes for CASSPSGTQET. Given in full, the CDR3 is CASSPSGTQETQYF.

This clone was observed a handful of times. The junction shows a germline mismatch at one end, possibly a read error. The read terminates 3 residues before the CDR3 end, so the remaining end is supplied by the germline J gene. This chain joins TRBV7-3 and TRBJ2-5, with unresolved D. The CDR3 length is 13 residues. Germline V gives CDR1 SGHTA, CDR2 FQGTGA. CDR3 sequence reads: CSSSLSVKETQYF. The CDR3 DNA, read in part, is TGTTCCAGCAGCTTATCAGTGAAAGAGACC.